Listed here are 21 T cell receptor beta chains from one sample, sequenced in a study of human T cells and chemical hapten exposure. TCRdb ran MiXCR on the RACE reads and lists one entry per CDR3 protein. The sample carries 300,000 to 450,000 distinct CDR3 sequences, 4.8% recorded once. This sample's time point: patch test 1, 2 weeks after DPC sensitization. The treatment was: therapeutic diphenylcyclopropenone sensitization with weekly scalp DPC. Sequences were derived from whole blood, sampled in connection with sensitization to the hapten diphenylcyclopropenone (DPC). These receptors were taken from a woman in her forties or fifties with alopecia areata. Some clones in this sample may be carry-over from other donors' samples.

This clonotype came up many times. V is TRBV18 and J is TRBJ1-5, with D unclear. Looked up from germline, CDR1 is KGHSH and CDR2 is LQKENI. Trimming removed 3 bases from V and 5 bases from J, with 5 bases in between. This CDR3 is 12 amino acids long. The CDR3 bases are TGTGCCAGCTCACCCGGGGATCAGCCCCAGCATTTT. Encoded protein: CASSPGDQPQHF.

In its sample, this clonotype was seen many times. Here the CDR3 DNA reads TGTGCCAGCAGTTTATCGCCGTGGGGGGATCGACCCCAGCATTTT. Amino acid sequence: CASSLSPWGDRPQHF. V is TRBV27 and J is TRBJ1-5, with a weak D call TRBD1 (5 bases). V was pared by 0 bases and J by 10 bases, with 16 bases between. This CDR3 is built from 15 residues. Per germline, CDR1 MNHEY and CDR2 SMNVEV (reference sequence).

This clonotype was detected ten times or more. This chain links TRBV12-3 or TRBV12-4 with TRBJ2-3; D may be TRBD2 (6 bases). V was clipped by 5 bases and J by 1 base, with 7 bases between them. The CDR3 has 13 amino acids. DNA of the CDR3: TGTGCCAGCAGTGGACTACGCACAGATACGCAGTATTTT. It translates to CASSGLRTDTQYF.

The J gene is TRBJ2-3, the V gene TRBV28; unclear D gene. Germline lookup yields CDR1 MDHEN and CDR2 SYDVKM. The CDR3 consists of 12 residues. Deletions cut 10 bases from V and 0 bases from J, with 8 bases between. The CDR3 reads CATRESTDTQYF. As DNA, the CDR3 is TGTGCCACCCGTGAAAGCACAGATACGCAGTATTTT.

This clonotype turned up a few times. The CDR3 sequence is CASSQALQGGTQYF. In DNA, the CDR3 is TGTGCCAGCAGCCAGGCGTTACAGGGAGGTACGCAGTATTTT. The V and J genes are TRBV14 and TRBJ2-3; perhaps D is TRBD1 or TRBD2 (6 bases each). The CDR3 sequence is 14 residues long. Trimming shortened V by 3 bases and J by 8 bases, and 15 bases separated the two germline ends. CDR1 is SGHDN, CDR2 FVKESK, per germline.

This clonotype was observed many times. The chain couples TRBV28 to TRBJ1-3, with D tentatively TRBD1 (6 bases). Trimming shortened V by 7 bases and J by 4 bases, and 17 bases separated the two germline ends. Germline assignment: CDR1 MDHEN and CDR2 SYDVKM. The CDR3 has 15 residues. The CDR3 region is CASTTWGAYGNTIYF. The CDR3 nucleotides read TGTGCCAGCACAACGTGGGGGGCGTACGGAAACACCATATATTTT.

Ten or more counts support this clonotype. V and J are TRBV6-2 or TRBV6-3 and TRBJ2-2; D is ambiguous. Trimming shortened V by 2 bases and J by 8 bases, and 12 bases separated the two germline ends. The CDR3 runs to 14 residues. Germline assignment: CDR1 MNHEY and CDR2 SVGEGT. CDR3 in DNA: TGTGCCAGCAGTTACGTACAGACGTCAGGGGAGCTGTTTTTT. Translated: CASSYVQTSGELFF.

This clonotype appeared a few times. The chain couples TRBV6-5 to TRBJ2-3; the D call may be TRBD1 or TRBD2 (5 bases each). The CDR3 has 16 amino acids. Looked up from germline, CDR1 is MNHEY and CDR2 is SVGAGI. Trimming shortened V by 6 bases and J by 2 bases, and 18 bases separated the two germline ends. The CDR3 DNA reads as TGTGCCAGCAGCACCGGGACGACCGTAAACACAGATACGCAGTATTTT. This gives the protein CASSTGTTVNTDTQYF.

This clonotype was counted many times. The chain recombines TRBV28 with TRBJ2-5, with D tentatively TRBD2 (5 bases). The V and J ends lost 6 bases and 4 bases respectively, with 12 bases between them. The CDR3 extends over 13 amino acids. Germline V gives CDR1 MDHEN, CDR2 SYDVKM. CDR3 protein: CASRSDGGETQYF. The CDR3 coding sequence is TGTGCCAGCAGGTCCGACGGAGGAGAGACCCAGTACTTC.

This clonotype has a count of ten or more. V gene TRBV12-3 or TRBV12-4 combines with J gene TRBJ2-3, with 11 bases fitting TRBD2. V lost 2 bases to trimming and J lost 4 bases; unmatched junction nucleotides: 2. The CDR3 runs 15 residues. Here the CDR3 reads CASSLTSGSSDTQYF. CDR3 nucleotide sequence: TGTGCCAGCAGTTTAACTAGCGGGAGTTCAGATACGCAGTATTTT.

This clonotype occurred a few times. The CDR3, as DNA: TGTGCCAGCAGCTCCCCTGGGCTAGCGGGAAACTTGCAGTTCTTC. This codes for CASSSPGLAGNLQFF. The chain links TRBV7-9 to TRBJ2-1; 9 bases fit TRBD2. CDR1 is SEHNR and CDR2 is FQNEAQ in the germline V gene (reference sequence). The CDR3 contains 15 residues. J lost 12 bases, V lost 4 bases, and 13 bases had no gene match.

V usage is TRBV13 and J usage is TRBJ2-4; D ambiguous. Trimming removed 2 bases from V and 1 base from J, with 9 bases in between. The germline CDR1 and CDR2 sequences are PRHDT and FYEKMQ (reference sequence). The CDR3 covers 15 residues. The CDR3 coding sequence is TGTGCCAGCAGCTTACGAGTTAACGCCAAAAACATTCAGTACTTC. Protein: CASSLRVNAKNIQYF.

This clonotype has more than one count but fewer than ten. CDR3 amino acids: CASSPDRGTGNTIYF. The CDR3 bases are TGTGCCAGCAGCCCGGACAGGGGAACAGGAAACACCATATATTTT. The chain has TRBV7-2 and TRBJ1-3; 9 nucleotides align to TRBD1. Germline V gives CDR1 SGHTA, CDR2 FQGNSA. With 5 bases clipped from V and 4 bases from J, the junction kept 6 bases outside the gene matches. This CDR3 region has 15 residues.

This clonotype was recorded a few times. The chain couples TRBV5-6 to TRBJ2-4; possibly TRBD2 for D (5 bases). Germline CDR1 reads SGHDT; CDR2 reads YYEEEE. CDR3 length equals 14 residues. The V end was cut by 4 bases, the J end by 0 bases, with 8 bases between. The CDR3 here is CASSGGIAKNIQYF. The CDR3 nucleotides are TGTGCCAGCAGCGGAGGAATAGCCAAAAACATTCAGTACTTC.

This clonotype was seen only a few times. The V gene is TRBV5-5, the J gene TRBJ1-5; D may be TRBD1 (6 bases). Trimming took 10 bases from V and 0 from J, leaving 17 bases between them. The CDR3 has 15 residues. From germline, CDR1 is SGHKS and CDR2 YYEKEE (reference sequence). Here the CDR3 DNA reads TGTGCCTCCCAACAGGGAAGGGGTAGCAATCAGCCCCAGCATTTT. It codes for CASQQGRGSNQPQHF.

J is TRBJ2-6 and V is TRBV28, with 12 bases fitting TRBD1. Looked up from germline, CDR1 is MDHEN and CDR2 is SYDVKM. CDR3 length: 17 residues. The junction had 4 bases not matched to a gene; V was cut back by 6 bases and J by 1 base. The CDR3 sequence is CASRVGQGASGANVLTF. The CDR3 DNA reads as TGTGCCAGCAGAGTGGGACAGGGGGCGTCTGGGGCCAACGTCCTGACTTTC.

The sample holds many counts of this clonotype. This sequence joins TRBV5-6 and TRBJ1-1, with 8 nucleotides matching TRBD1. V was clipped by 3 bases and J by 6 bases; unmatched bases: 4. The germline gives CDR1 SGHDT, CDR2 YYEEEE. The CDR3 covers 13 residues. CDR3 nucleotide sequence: TGTGCCAGCAGCTCCCAGGGGGCGGCTGAAGCTTTCTTT. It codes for CASSSQGAAEAFF.

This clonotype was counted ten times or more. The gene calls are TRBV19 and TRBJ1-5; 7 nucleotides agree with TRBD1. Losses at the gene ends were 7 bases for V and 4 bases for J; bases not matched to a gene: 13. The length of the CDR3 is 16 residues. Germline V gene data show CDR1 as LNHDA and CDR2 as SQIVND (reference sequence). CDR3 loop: CASTQGGRSGNQPQHF. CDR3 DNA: TGTGCCAGTACCCAGGGGGGGCGCAGTGGAAATCAGCCCCAGCATTTT.

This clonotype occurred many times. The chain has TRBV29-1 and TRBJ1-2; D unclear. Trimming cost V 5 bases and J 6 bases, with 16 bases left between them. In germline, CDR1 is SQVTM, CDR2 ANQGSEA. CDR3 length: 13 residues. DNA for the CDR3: TGCAGCGTTTCCCTCGCGGGAGGCGATGGCTACACCTTC. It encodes CSVSLAGGDGYTF.

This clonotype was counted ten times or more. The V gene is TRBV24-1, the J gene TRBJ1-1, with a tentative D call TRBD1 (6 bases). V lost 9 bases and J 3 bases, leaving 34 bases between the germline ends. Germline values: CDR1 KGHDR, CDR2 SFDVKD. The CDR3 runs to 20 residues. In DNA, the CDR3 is TGTGCCACCCTGACTCACCTTCGGGGGGGCCAGATAATCTTTCACACTGAAGCTTTCTTT. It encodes CATLTHLRGGQIIFHTEAFF.

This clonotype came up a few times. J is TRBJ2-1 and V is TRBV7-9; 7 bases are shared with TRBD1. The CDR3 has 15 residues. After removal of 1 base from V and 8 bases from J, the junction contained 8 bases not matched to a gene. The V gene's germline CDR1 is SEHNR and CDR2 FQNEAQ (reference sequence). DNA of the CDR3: TGTGCCAGCAGCTTAGGGCAGGGGGAAAGGGATGAGCAGTTCTTC. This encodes CASSLGQGERDEQFF.